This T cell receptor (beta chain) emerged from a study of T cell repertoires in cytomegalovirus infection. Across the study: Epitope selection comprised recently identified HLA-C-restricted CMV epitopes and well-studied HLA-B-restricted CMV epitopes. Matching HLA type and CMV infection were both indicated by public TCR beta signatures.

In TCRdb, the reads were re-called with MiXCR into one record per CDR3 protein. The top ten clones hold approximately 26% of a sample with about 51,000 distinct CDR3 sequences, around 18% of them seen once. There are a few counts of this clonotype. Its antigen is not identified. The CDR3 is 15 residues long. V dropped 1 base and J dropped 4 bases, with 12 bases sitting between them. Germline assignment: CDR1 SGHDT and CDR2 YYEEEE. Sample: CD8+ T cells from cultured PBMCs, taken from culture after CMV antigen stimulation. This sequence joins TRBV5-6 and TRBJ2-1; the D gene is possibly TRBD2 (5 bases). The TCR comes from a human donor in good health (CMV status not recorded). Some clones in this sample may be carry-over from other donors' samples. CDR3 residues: CASSLLASLYNEQFF. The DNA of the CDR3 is TGTGCCAGCAGCTTGCTGGCTAGCCTGTACAATGAGCAGTTCTTC. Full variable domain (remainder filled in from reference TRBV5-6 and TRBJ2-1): DAGVTQSPTHLIKTRGQQVTLRCSPKSGHDTVSWYQQALGQGPQFIFQYYEEEERQRGNFPDRFSGHQFPNYSSELNVNALLLGDSALYLCASSLLASLYNEQFFGPGTRLTVL.